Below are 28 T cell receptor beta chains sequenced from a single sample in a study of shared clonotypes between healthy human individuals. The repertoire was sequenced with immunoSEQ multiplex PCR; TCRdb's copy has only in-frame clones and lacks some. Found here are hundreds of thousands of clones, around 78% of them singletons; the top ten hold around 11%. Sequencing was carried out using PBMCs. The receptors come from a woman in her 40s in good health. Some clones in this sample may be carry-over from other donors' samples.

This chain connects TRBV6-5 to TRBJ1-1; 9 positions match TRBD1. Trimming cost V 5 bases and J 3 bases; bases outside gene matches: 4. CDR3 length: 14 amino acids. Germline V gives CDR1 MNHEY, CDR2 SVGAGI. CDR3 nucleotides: TGTGCCAGCAGTGAACAGGGGGCCGACACTGAAGCTTTCTTT. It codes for CASSEQGADTEAFF.

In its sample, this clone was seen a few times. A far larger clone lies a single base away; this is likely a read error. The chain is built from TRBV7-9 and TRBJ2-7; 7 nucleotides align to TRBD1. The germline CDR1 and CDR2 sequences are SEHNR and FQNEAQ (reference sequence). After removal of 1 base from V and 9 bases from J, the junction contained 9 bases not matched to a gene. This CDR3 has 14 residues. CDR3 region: CASSLGGQADVQYF. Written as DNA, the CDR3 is TGTGCCAGCAGCTTAGGCGGACAGGCGGACGTGCAGTACTTC.

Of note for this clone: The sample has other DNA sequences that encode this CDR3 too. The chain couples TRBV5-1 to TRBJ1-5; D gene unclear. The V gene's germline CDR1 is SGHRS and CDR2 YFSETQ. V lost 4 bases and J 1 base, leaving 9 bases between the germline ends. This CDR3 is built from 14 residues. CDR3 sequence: CASSPDGSNQPQHF. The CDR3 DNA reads TGCGCCAGCAGCCCCGACGGAAGCAATCAGCCCCAGCATTTT.

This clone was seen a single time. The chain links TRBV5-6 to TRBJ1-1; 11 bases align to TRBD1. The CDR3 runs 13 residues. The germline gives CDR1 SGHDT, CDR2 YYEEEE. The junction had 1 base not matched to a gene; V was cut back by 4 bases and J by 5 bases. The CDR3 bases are TGTGCCAGCAGCCGGGACAGGGGGACTGAAGCTTTCTTT. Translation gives CASSRDRGTEAFF.

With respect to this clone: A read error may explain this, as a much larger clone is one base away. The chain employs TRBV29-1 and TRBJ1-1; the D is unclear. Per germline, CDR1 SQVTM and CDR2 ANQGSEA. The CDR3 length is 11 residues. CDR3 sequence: CGVEESHEAFF. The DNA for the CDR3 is TGCGGCGTTGAAGAGTCGCATGAAGCTTTCTTT.

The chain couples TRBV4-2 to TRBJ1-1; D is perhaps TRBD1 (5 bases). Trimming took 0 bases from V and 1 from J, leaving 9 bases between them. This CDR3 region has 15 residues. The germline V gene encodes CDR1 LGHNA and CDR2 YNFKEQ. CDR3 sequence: CASSQEGVGNTEAFF. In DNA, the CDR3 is TGTGCCAGCAGCCAAGAAGGGGTAGGGAACACTGAAGCTTTCTTT.

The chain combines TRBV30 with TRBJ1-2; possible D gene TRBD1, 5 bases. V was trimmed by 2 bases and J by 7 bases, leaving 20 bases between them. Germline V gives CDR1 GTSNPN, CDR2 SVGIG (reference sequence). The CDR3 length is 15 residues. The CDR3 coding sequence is TGTGCCTGGAGTTTAAGAAGGGGCCCTTTGGGTGGCTACACCTTC. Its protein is CAWSLRRGPLGGYTF. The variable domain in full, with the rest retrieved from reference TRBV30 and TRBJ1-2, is SQTIHQWPATLVQPVGSPLSLECTVEGTSNPNLYWYRQAAGRGLQLLFYSVGIGQISSEVPQNLSASRPQDRQFILSSKKLLLSDSGFYLCAWSLRRGPLGGYTFGSGTRLTVV.

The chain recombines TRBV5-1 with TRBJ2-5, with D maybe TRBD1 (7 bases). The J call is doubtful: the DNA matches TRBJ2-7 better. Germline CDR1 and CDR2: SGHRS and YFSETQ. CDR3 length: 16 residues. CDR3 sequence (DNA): TGCGCCAGCAGCTTGGCCCAGGGGGGAACCTCCTACGAGCAGTACTTC. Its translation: CASSLAQGGTSYEQYF.

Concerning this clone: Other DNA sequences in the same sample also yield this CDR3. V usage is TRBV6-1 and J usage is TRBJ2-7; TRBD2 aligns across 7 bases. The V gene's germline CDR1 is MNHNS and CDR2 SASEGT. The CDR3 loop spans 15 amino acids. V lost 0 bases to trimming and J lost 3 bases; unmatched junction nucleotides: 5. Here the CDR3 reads CASSEALAEYYEQYF. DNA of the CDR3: TGTGCCAGCAGTGAAGCGCTAGCGGAGTACTACGAGCAGTACTTC.

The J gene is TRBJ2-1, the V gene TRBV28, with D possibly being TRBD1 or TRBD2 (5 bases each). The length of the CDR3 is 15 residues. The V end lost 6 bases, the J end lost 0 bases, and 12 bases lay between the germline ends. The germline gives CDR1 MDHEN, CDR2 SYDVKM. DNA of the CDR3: TGTGCCAGCAGGCGTGGGGGTAGCTCCTACAATGAGCAGTTCTTC. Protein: CASRRGGSSYNEQFF. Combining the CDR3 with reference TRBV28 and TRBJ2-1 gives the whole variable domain DVKVTQSSRYLVKRTGEKVFLECVQDMDHENMFWYRQDPGLGLRLIYFSYDVKMKEKGDIPEGYSVSREKKERFSLILESASTNQTSMYLCASRRGGSSYNEQFFGPGTRLTVL.

The CDR3 reads CASSLGGYSNQPQHF. CDR3 bases: TGTGCCAGCAGCTTAGGAGGGTATAGCAATCAGCCCCAGCATTTT. The chain employs TRBV7-2 and TRBJ1-5; D is unresolved. V shed 1 base and J shed 0 bases, with 7 bases lying between them. Germline assignment: CDR1 SGHTA and CDR2 FQGNSA. CDR3 length equals 15 residues.

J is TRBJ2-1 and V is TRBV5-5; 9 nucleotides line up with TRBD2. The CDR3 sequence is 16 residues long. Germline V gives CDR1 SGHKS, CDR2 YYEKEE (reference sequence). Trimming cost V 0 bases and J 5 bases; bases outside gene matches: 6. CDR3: CASSLGLREGHNEQFF. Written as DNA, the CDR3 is TGTGCCAGCAGCTTGGGTCTGCGGGAGGGCCACAATGAGCAGTTCTTC.

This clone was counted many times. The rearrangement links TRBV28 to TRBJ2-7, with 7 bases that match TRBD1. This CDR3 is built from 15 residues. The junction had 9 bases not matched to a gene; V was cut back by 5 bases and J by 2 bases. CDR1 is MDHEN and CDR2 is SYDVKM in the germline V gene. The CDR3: CASSRGQLGPYEQYF. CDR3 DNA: TGTGCCAGCAGTCGGGGACAGCTGGGCCCCTACGAGCAGTACTTC.

CDR3 in DNA: TGTGCCAGCAGCAAAGCCATCCGGGACAGGGGATCCGGCTACACCTTC. Encoded protein: CASSKAIRDRGSGYTF. The chain employs TRBV21-1 and TRBJ1-2; whether TRBD1, the table's D call, matches the DNA was not checked. TRBV21-1 is assigned pseudogene status. This CDR3 region has 16 residues.

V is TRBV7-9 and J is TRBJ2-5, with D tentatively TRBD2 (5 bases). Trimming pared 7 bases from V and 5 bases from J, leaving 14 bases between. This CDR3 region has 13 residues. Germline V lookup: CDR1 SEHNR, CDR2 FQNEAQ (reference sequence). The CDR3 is CASTRRDGETQYF. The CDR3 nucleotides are TGTGCCAGCACCCGCCGGGATGGGGAGACCCAGTACTTC.

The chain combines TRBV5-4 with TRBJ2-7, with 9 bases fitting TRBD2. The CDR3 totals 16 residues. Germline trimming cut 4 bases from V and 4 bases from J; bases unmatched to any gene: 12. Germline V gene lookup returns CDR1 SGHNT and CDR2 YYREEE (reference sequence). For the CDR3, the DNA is TGTGCCAGCAGCCAGGCGGGAGTAGCGGGAGTTTACGAGCAGTACTTC. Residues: CASSQAGVAGVYEQYF.

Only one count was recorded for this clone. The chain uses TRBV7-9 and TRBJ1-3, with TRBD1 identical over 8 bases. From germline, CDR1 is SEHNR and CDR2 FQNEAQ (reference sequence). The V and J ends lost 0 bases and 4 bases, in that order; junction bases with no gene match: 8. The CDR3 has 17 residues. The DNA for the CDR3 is TGTGCCAGCAGCTTAGCGACAGGGGTGGTATCGGGAAACACCATATATTTT. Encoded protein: CASSLATGVVSGNTIYF.

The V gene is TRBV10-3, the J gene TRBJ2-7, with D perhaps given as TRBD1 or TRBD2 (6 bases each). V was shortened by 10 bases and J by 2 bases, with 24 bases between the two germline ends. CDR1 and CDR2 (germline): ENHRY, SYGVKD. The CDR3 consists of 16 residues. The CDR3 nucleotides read TGTGCCACCTCTGGTCCCCGGGGGACACTTCCCTACGAGCAGTACTTC. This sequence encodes CATSGPRGTLPYEQYF.

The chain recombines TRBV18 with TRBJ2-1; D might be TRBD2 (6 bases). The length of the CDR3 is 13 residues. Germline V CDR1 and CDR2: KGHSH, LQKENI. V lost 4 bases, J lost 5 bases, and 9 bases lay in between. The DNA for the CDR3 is TGTGCCAGCTCACAGGTAGCGGACAATGAGCAGTTCTTC. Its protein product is CASSQVADNEQFF.

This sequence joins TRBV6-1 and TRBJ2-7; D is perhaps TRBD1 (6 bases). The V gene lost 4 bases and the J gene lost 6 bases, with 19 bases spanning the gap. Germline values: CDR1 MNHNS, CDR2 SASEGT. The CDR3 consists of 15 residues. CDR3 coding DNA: TGTGCCAGCAGTGCAGACAGGCTAAGGGCGTCCGAGCAGTACTTC. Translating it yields CASSADRLRASEQYF.

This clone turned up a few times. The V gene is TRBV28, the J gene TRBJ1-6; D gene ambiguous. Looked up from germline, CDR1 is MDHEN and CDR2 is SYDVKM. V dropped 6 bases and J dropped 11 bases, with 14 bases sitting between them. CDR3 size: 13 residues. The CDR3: CASRLGREPPLHF. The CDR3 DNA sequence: TGTGCCAGCAGGCTCGGGCGTGAGCCACCCCTCCACTTT.

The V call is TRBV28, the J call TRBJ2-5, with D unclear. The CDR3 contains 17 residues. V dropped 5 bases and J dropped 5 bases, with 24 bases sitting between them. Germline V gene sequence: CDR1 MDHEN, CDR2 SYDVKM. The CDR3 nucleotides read TGTGCCAGCAGTAAGAAGGAAAAAATCGGGTGGGGTGAGACCCAGTACTTC. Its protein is CASSKKEKIGWGETQYF. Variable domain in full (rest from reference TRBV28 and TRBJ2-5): DVKVTQSSRYLVKRTGEKVFLECVQDMDHENMFWYRQDPGLGLRLIYFSYDVKMKEKGDIPEGYSVSREKKERFSLILESASTNQTSMYLCASSKKEKIGWGETQYFGPGTRLLVL.

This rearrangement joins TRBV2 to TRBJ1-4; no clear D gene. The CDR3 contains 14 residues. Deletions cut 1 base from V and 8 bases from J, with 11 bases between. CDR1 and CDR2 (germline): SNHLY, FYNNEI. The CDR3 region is CASSEGTHGEKLFF. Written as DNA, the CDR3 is TGTGCCAGCAGTGAAGGGACCCATGGGGAAAAACTGTTTTTT.

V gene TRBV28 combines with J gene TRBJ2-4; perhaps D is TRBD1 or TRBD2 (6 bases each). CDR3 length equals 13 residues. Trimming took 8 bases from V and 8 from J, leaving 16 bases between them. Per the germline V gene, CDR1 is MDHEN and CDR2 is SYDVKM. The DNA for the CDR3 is TGTGCCAGCGCCGAGGGGGGCGCGGACATTCAGTACTTC. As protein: CASAEGGADIQYF.

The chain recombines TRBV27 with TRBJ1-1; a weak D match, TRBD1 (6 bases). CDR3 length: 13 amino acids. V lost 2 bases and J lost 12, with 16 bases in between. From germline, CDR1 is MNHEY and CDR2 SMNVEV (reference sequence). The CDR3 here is CASSLTRQGRTFF. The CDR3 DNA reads TGTGCCAGCAGTTTAACAAGGCAGGGGAGGACTTTCTTT.

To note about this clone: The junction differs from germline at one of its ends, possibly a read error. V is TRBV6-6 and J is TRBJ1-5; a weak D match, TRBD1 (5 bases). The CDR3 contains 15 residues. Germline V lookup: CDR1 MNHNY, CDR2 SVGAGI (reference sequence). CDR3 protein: CASRLGRDSSQPQHF. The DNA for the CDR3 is TGTGCCAGCAGGCTCGGCAGGGATAGCAGTCAGCCCCAGCATTTT.

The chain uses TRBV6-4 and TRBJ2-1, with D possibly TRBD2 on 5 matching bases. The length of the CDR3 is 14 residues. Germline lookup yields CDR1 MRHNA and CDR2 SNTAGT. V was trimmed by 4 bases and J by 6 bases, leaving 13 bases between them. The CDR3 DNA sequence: TGTGCCAGCAGTGTCTTATGGACTGCCAATGAGCAGTTCTTC. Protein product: CASSVLWTANEQFF.

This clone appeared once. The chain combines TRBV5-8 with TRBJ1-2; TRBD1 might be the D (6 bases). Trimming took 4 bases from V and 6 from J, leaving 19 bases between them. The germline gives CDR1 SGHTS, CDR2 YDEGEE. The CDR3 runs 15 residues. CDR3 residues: CASSPRQVKVDGYTF. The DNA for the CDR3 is TGTGCCAGCAGCCCCAGACAGGTGAAGGTTGATGGCTACACCTTC.